This T cell receptor (beta chain) is drawn from a study of Ad26.COV2.S vaccination and SARS-CoV-2 variants. Study-wide background: Each vaccinee took Ad26.COV2.S intramuscularly, once or twice 56 days apart.

Concerning this clone: Its target is unknown.

The treatment here: 15 to 20 received Ad26.COV2.S at low or high dose, single or two shots; roughly 5 received placebo; per-sample allocation not given. Material that was analyzed had been drawn on day 63 after the first vaccine or placebo injection. Boston provided a donor who was an adult aged 18-55 years. Using immunoSEQ multiplex PCR, the repertoire was profiled, and TCRdb retains in-frame clones only, with some absent. The sample has roughly 700,000 clones, roughly 90% seen once. Study conclusions and caveats: Compared with placebo recipients, vaccine recipients had higher spike-specific TCR breadth. Non-spike TCR breadth showed similarity between vaccine and placebo recipients.

The CDR3 loop spans 17 amino acids. J lost 2 bases, V lost 1 base, and 2 bases had no gene match. Germline CDR1 reads MGHRA; CDR2 reads YSYEKL. This clonotype was sampled from a person aged 18 to 59 who received the Ad26.COV2.S COVID-19 vaccine or a placebo. Here the sequenced sample was peripheral blood, taken in a trial of Ad26.COV2.S vaccine versus placebo. The chain links TRBV4-1 to TRBJ2-2, with 12 nucleotides matching TRBD2. The CDR3 coding sequence is TGCGCCAGCAGCCAAGTCGGACTAGCGGGAAACACCGGGGAGCTGTTTTTT. Protein: CASSQVGLAGNTGELFF.